This record looks at one T cell receptor (beta chain) sequence and its context. Its antigen is not identified. The record originates from a study of response to subunit inactivated influenza vaccine. TCRdb itself ran the RT-PCR reads through MiXCR, one entry per CDR3 protein. The sample yields around 190,000 distinct CDR3 sequences, over 13% seen once. Germline trimming cut 4 bases from V and 4 bases from J; bases unmatched to any gene: 11. The length of the CDR3 is 17 residues. Germline CDR1 and CDR2: SEHNR and FQNEAQ (reference sequence). Broader study findings: The authors suggested that few new T cells are recruited per seasonal influenza vaccination.

The specimen comprised CD8+ T cells sorted from PBMCs, sampled 5 days after vaccination. The rearrangement joins TRBV7-9 to TRBJ2-3; 10 nucleotides match TRBD2. This receptor was taken from a man aged 50-60 years who received an inactivated influenza vaccine. For the CDR3, the DNA is TGTGCCAGCAGCTCGACGCTAGCGGGAGATGGAGCAGATACGCAGTATTTT. This codes for CASSSTLAGDGADTQYF.